The 21 T cell receptor beta chains reported below all come from one sample, sequenced in a study of cytomegalovirus exposure and HLA in healthy donors. Both 60 Vbeta primers and 13 Jbeta primers went into the PCR. Generated by immunoSEQ multiplex PCR, the TCRdb table keeps only in-frame clones and is missing some. This table holds 150,000 to 200,000 clones, 70% to 80% found once. The sample consisted of PBMCs. These receptors came from a man between 18 and 35 years old in good health and CMV-seronegative.

This clone was counted once. This CDR3 reads CASSISPGGETQYF. CDR3 DNA: TGCGCCAGCAGCATCTCCCCGGGGGGAGAGACCCAGTACTTC. This chain joins TRBV4-1 and TRBJ2-5; 7 nucleotides agree with TRBD2. The V segment lost 5 bases and the J segment 4 bases; nucleotides outside the gene matches: 7. This CDR3 spans 14 amino acids. Germline V gives CDR1 MGHRA, CDR2 YSYEKL.

The chain uses TRBV5-4 and TRBJ1-2, with a possible D match to TRBD1 (5 bases). In germline, CDR1 is SGHNT, CDR2 YYREEE (reference sequence). Trimming cost V 4 bases and J 4 bases, with 11 bases left between them. This CDR3 spans 13 amino acids. Here the CDR3 DNA reads TGTGCCAGCAGCCCCTCCGACAGCTATGGCTACACCTTC. This translates into CASSPSDSYGYTF.

V gene TRBV7-3 combines with J gene TRBJ2-7, with 7 nucleotides matching TRBD1. Germline assignment: CDR1 SGHTA and CDR2 FQGTGA. The length of the CDR3 is 13 residues. The trim removed 1 base at V and 7 bases at J, leaving 4 bases unmatched. CDR3 in DNA: TGTGCCAGCAGCTTAAGGCCAGGGGGAGAGCAGTACTTC. Encoded protein: CASSLRPGGEQYF.

The rearrangement uses TRBV28 and TRBJ2-1; no definite D call. From germline, CDR1 is MDHEN and CDR2 SYDVKM. The ends were cut back, 6 bases at V and 9 bases at J, with 6 bases in the middle. CDR3 length: 10 amino acids. CDR3 sequence reads: CASSRGEQFF. The CDR3 bases are TGTGCCAGCAGCCGCGGTGAGCAGTTCTTC.

The chain carries TRBV6-1 and TRBJ1-4, with a tentative D call TRBD1 (5 bases). Between the trimmed V and J ends, which lost 2 bases and 11 bases, there was a span of 12 bases. In germline, CDR1 is MNHNS, CDR2 SASEGT. The CDR3 consists of 13 residues. In nucleotides, the CDR3 is TGTGCCAGCAGTGAACAGGGCGCCGACAAACTGTTTTTT. Protein sequence: CASSEQGADKLFF.

The rearrangement uses TRBV2 and TRBJ2-7; TRBD2 agrees at 10 bases. V was clipped by 10 bases and J by 3 bases; unmatched bases: 6. Germline CDR1 and CDR2: SNHLY and FYNNEI. The CDR3 consists of 13 residues. Here the CDR3 reads CATTSGAVYEQYF. The CDR3 coding sequence is TGTGCCACCACTAGCGGGGCCGTCTACGAGCAGTACTTC.

This clone was detected only once. This chain uses TRBV7-9 with TRBJ1-2; TRBD1 is a possible D gene (5 bases). The CDR3 covers 19 residues. V shed 5 bases and J shed 4 bases, with 29 bases lying between them. Per germline, CDR1 SEHNR and CDR2 FQNEAQ (reference sequence). The CDR3 loop is CASSNRSREGDGGSYGYTF. CDR3 nucleotide sequence: TGTGCCAGCAGCAACCGAAGCAGAGAAGGGGACGGGGGGAGCTATGGCTACACCTTC.

This clone showed up just once. This sequence joins TRBV7-9 and TRBJ2-3, with 8 nucleotides matching TRBD2. With V trimmed by 3 bases and J by 2 bases, 10 bases remained unmatched. The CDR3 covers 17 residues. Germline CDR1 and CDR2: SEHNR and FQNEAQ (reference sequence). CDR3: CASSFPVSGGATDTQYF. CDR3 DNA sequence: TGTGCCAGCAGCTTCCCGGTATCGGGGGGGGCCACAGATACGCAGTATTTT.

The gene calls are TRBV9 and TRBJ1-5; the match to TRBD1 covers 8 bases. Per germline, CDR1 SGDLS and CDR2 YYNGEE. This CDR3 comprises 19 residues. The V and J ends lost 0 bases and 0 bases, in that order; junction bases with no gene match: 11. CDR3 sequence: CASSVGTGRWVDSNQPQHF. For the CDR3, the DNA is TGTGCCAGCAGCGTAGGGACAGGGCGGTGGGTGGATAGCAATCAGCCCCAGCATTTT.

The V and J genes are TRBV2 and TRBJ1-6; 9 nucleotides align to TRBD1. Per the germline V gene, CDR1 is SNHLY and CDR2 is FYNNEI. V trimming: 3 bases; J trimming: 5 bases; junction bases outside the gene matches: 2. The CDR3 contains 15 residues. CDR3 DNA: TGTGCCAGCAGTGAGTACAGGGGGCATAATTCACCCCTCCACTTT. Translation: CASSEYRGHNSPLHF.

This clone was counted a few times. The rearrangement uses TRBV30 and TRBJ1-2; 7 bases align to TRBD1. The germline gives CDR1 GTSNPN, CDR2 SVGIG (reference sequence). Unmatched junction bases numbered 12, after V lost 4 bases and J lost 4 bases. CDR3 size: 15 residues. CDR3 nucleotides: TGTGCCTGGACCCTTACGGGACAGCAATTCTATGGCTACACCTTC. Its protein product is CAWTLTGQQFYGYTF. The full variable domain, in which reference TRBV30 and TRBJ1-2 provide the parts outside the CDR3, is SQTIHQWPATLVQPVGSPLSLECTVEGTSNPNLYWYRQAAGRGLQLLFYSVGIGQISSEVPQNLSASRPQDRQFILSSKKLLLSDSGFYLCAWTLTGQQFYGYTFGSGTRLTVV.

This chain uses TRBV6-4 with TRBJ1-6, with no clear D. The V gene's germline CDR1 is MRHNA and CDR2 SNTAGT. The CDR3 spans 14 residues. Trimming pared 4 bases from V and 9 bases from J, leaving 13 bases between. The CDR3: CASSVSAAGSPLHF. The CDR3 DNA sequence: TGTGCCAGCAGTGTATCGGCCGCAGGTTCACCCCTCCACTTT.

As regards this clone: The same CDR3 is also encoded by other DNA sequences in this sample. The chain is built from TRBV5-4 and TRBJ1-6; D not resolved. Trimming pared 0 bases from V and 5 bases from J, leaving 6 bases between. The CDR3 covers 14 residues. Germline assignment: CDR1 SGHNT and CDR2 YYREEE (reference sequence). Here the CDR3 reads CASSLGQNNSPLHF. The CDR3 nucleotides are TGTGCCAGCAGCTTGGGACAAAATAATTCACCCCTCCACTTT.

The V call is TRBV10-1, the J call TRBJ2-5; D remains unclear. The J call may be faulty, since TRBJ2-7 better matches the DNA end. This CDR3 spans 9 amino acids. CDR1 WNHNN and CDR2 SYGVQD come from the germline V gene (reference sequence). CDR3 amino acids: CAPCYEQYF. DNA for the CDR3: TGCGCGCCATGTTACGAGCAGTACTTC.

This chain joins TRBV6-1 and TRBJ2-5; 8 nucleotides align to TRBD1. CDR3 length equals 14 residues. V shed 9 bases, J shed 1 base, and the junction held 7 bases outside the gene matches. In germline, CDR1 is MNHNS, CDR2 SASEGT. This chain's CDR3 is CASGQGSIQETQYF. CDR3 DNA sequence: TGTGCCAGTGGACAGGGTAGTATCCAAGAGACCCAGTACTTC.

This chain joins TRBV28 and TRBJ1-1, with TRBD1 identical over 8 bases. Germline assignment: CDR1 MDHEN and CDR2 SYDVKM. The CDR3 totals 13 residues. With V trimmed by 7 bases and J by 10 bases, 11 bases remained unmatched. CDR3 protein: CASTLTGVVRAFF. The CDR3 coding sequence is TGTGCCAGCACCTTGACAGGGGTGGTTAGAGCTTTCTTT. Based on the CDR3 plus reference TRBV28 and TRBJ1-1, the full variable domain is DVKVTQSSRYLVKRTGEKVFLECVQDMDHENMFWYRQDPGLGLRLIYFSYDVKMKEKGDIPEGYSVSREKKERFSLILESASTNQTSMYLCASTLTGVVRAFFGQGTRLTVV.

This clone has a handful of counts. This sequence joins TRBV7-2 and TRBJ2-7, with D possibly being TRBD1 (5 bases). Trimming pared 5 bases from V and 6 bases from J, leaving 14 bases between. This CDR3 spans 13 amino acids. The germline gives CDR1 SGHTA, CDR2 FQGNSA. DNA for the CDR3: TGTGCCAGCAGCCGCGATCAGGGTTCCGAGCAGTACTTC. It is translated as CASSRDQGSEQYF.

This clone was counted a few times. This chain links TRBV11-2 with TRBJ2-7, with TRBD1 identical over 8 bases. Germline V lookup: CDR1 SGHAT, CDR2 FQNNGV. With V trimmed by 1 base and J by 5 bases, 10 bases remained unmatched. The CDR3 is 16 amino acids. The CDR3, as DNA: TGTGCCAGCAGCTTAGCCCCGCCCGGACAGGGCCACGAGCAGTACTTC. It translates to CASSLAPPGQGHEQYF.

The chain combines TRBV16 with TRBJ2-7; 8 positions match TRBD1. The germline CDR1 and CDR2 sequences are KGHSY and FQNENV. The CDR3 has 20 residues. The V gene end was trimmed by 6 bases and the J gene end by 3 bases; junction bases not matched to a gene: 25. The CDR3 nucleotides are TGTGCCAGCAGTCCAGGCATCCGGACAGGGACCACTAGAGCCTACTACGAGCAGTACTTC. The encoded protein is CASSPGIRTGTTRAYYEQYF.

This clone was seen a single time. The rearrangement links TRBV30 to TRBJ1-1; weak D call: TRBD1 (5 bases). The germline V gene has CDR1 GTSNPN and CDR2 SVGIG (reference sequence). The length of the CDR3 is 12 residues. The ends were cut back, 2 bases at V and 4 bases at J, with 8 bases in the middle. CDR3 loop: CAWSLGATEAFF. The CDR3 nucleotides are TGTGCCTGGAGTTTAGGGGCCACTGAAGCTTTCTTT.

The gene calls are TRBV15 and TRBJ2-2, with 10 bases aligning to TRBD2. From germline, CDR1 is LNHNV and CDR2 YYDKDF (reference sequence). The CDR3 is 18 residues long. J lost 2 bases, V lost 1 base, and 7 bases had no gene match. CDR3 bases: TGTGCCACCAGCAGAGGGCCTAGCGGGGGCCTAAACACCGGGGAGCTGTTTTTT. Residues: CATSRGPSGGLNTGELFF. Full variable domain (rest looked up from reference TRBV15 and TRBJ2-2): DAMVIQNPRYQVTQFGKPVTLSCSQTLNHNVMYWYQQKSSQAPKLLFHYYDKDFNNEADTPDNFQSRRPNTSFCFLDIRSPGLGDTAMYLCATSRGPSGGLNTGELFFGEGSRLTVL.